This T cell receptor (beta chain) originates from a study of tissue T cells after allogeneic stem cell transplantation. Some clones are missing from TCRdb's copy, which holds only in-frame ones; the method was immunoSEQ multiplex PCR. This sample has about 20,000 clones, with roughly 72% found just once. Trimming took 3 bases from V and 0 from J; bases not matched to a gene: 2. CDR3 length: 16 residues. CDR1 is LGHNA and CDR2 is YSYQKL in the germline V gene. About this clone: Any gene name here is a mouse gene name. The missing CDR3 end, 1 residue past where the read stops, is filled in from the germline J gene.

Sequencing input: spleen. The chain uses TRBV2 and TRBJ2-3; 11 bases are shared with TRBD1. This clonotype was obtained from a female BALB/c mouse in good health. The MHC haplotype of the strain is H2-d. The CDR3 region is CASSQGTGGSAETLYF. The sequenced part of the CDR3 DNA is TGTGCCAGCAGCCAGGGGACAGGGGGTAGTGCAGAAACGCTGTAT.